What follows describes a single T cell receptor (beta chain). Its specific antigen is unknown. Per-base qualities were not stored, and no clone one base away is much larger. This sample is drawn from a study of T cell changes during pregnancy in multiple sclerosis (dated by TCRdb to the late 2010s). Concerning the study at large: In women with multiple sclerosis, the researchers looked at how the T cell repertoire shifted as pregnancy progressed.

Libraries were built with the immunoSEQ multiplex PCR assay. The clones in this table, taken by TCRdb from immuneACCESS, are in-frame only. Not every clone is retained; where verified, under half of the shortfall comes from an unresolved V gene, and the cause of the rest is unknown. For this sample there are 55,000 to 85,000 clones; around nine tenths appear just once. The ten largest make up around 2% of the sample. The CDR1 and CDR2 encoded by the germline V gene are SGHTA and FQGNSA. Germline trimming: 3 bases from V, 10 bases from J; junction bases outside gene matches: 6. The CDR3 holds 15 amino acids from the cysteine to the phenylalanine. The entry retains the CDR3 DNA only, 45 bases that are in frame from base 1.

Recombination linked TRBV7-2 to TRBJ2-1, and TRBD2 aligns with 13 junction nucleotides. This clonotype was obtained from a female donor with multiple sclerosis, enrolled in a pregnancy study. Here the sequenced sample was peripheral blood, taken in the second trimester of pregnancy. The bases are TGTGCCAGCAGCTTCACTAGCGGGGGGGCCTGGGAGCAGTTCTTC. Its translation is CASSFTSGGAWEQFF. Supplemented by the reference TRBV7-2 and TRBJ2-1 proteins around the CDR3, the complete variable domain is GAGVSQSPSNKVTEKGKDVELRCDPISGHTALYWYRQSLGQGLEFLIYFQGNSAPDKSGLPSDRFSAERTGGSVSTLTIQRTQQEDSAVYLCASSFTSGGAWEQFFGPGTRLTVL.